One and the same sample provided the 13 T cell receptor beta chains below, sequenced in a study of blood T cell repertoires in COVID-19. TCRdb's table, derived via immunoSEQ multiplex PCR, lists solely in-frame clones and lacks some. The sample contains about 200,000 clones, around 82% of which appear only once. Sequences were obtained from PBMCs or T cells enriched from blood (not recorded which). The source of these receptors is a woman aged 45-65 years with acute COVID-19.

This clone was observed at least ten times. The rearrangement joins TRBV12-3 or TRBV12-4 to TRBJ1-1; a possible D gene is TRBD1 (6 bases). There are 11 residues in the CDR3. V lost 2 bases, J lost 11 bases, and 9 bases lay in between. CDR3 sequence reads: CASSLRGMAFF. CDR3 DNA sequence: TGTGCCAGCAGTTTAAGGGGGATGGCTTTCTTT.

This clone was observed many times. The chain employs TRBV2 and TRBJ2-3, with TRBD2 matching over 12 bases. The CDR3 contains 14 residues. Germline V gene data show CDR1 as SNHLY and CDR2 as FYNNEI. Trimming cost V 8 bases and J 7 bases; bases outside gene matches: 7. CDR3 in amino acids: CASGGTSGPNTQYF. DNA of the CDR3: TGTGCCAGCGGCGGGACTAGCGGGCCGAATACGCAGTATTTT.

The genes are TRBV9 and TRBJ2-6; 9 bases map to TRBD1. Germline V lookup: CDR1 SGDLS, CDR2 YYNGEE. The CDR3 length is 20 residues. V lost 3 bases to trimming and J lost 0 bases; unmatched junction nucleotides: 13. CDR3 in amino acids: CASSAKTGTGLPSGANVLTF. DNA of the CDR3: TGTGCCAGCAGCGCTAAGACCGGGACAGGGTTGCCCTCTGGGGCCAACGTCCTGACTTTC.

This clone showed up just once. The chain employs TRBV11-2 and TRBJ2-5; 9 bases are shared with TRBD2. Germline CDR1 reads SGHAT; CDR2 reads FQNNGV. Unmatched junction bases numbered 17, after V lost 1 base and J lost 5 bases. The CDR3 is made up of 19 amino acids. CDR3 bases: TGTGCCAGCAGCTTAGTCCAGCGGGGGGCACTAATCCCATCCGAGACCCAGTACTTC. Amino acid sequence: CASSLVQRGALIPSETQYF.

The V call is TRBV4-2, the J call TRBJ2-2, with TRBD1 as a possible D gene (5 bases). This CDR3 has 16 amino acids. With 0 bases removed from V and 5 bases from J, the gap between germline ends came to 13 bases. The V gene's germline CDR1 is LGHNA and CDR2 YNFKEQ. CDR3 DNA sequence: TGTGCCAGCAGCCAAGATCGAAGGGGATTGACCGGGGAGCTGTTTTTT. Its translation is CASSQDRRGLTGELFF.

This clone was recorded once. The J gene is TRBJ2-6, the V gene TRBV19; a possible D gene is TRBD2 (6 bases). Germline values: CDR1 LNHDA, CDR2 SQIVND (reference sequence). The CDR3 extends over 16 amino acids. Deletions cut 4 bases from V and 0 bases from J, with 10 bases between. The chain's CDR3 is CASSNVGSSGANVLTF. In nucleotides, the CDR3 is TGTGCCAGTAGTAATGTCGGGAGCTCTGGGGCCAACGTCCTGACTTTC.

Points on this clone: The same CDR3 also results from other DNA sequences found in this sample. The chain couples TRBV5-1 to TRBJ1-6; 9 nucleotides line up with TRBD1. The CDR3 has 16 amino acids. Germline lookup yields CDR1 SGHRS and CDR2 YFSETQ. The V segment lost 4 bases and the J segment 4 bases; nucleotides outside the gene matches: 6. The CDR3 loop reads CASSPRTGEYNSPLHF. The CDR3 DNA reads as TGCGCCAGCAGCCCAAGGACAGGGGAGTATAATTCACCCCTCCACTTT.

The gene calls are TRBV27 and TRBJ1-6, with D perhaps TRBD1 (6 bases). The CDR3 sequence is 14 residues long. The germline V gene has CDR1 MNHEY and CDR2 SMNVEV (reference sequence). V dropped 5 bases and J dropped 4 bases, with 9 bases sitting between them. The CDR3: CASSTDRYNSPLHF. The CDR3 nucleotides read TGTGCCAGCAGTACCGACAGGTATAATTCACCCCTCCACTTT.

CDR3 DNA sequence: TGTGCCAGCAGCGTCGCCGGAGGGGAGAGAGTTGGCTACACCTTC. Translated: CASSVAGGERVGYTF. The chain couples TRBV9 to TRBJ1-2; tentative D call: TRBD1 (5 bases). The V end was cut by 2 bases, the J end by 7 bases, with 18 bases between. Germline V lookup: CDR1 SGDLS, CDR2 YYNGEE. The CDR3 spans 15 residues.

CDR3 amino acids: CATSDGNTGELFF. The CDR3, as DNA: TGTGCCACCAGTGACGGGAACACCGGGGAGCTGTTTTTT. This chain joins TRBV24-1 and TRBJ2-2; D unresolved. The CDR3 extends over 13 amino acids. The V end lost 4 bases, the J end lost 1 base, and 3 bases lay between the germline ends. In germline, CDR1 is KGHDR, CDR2 SFDVKD.

The chain is built from TRBV19 and TRBJ2-3; TRBD2 matches 9 bases. This CDR3 is 15 amino acids long. Trimming removed 6 bases from V and 0 bases from J; junction bases left unmatched: 4. Per the germline V gene, CDR1 is LNHDA and CDR2 is SQIVND (reference sequence). The CDR3 loop reads CASRLAGTSTDTQYF. CDR3 DNA sequence: TGTGCCAGTAGGCTAGCGGGGACAAGCACAGATACGCAGTATTTT.

With regard to this clone: In the same sample, other DNA sequences code for this CDR3. The J gene is TRBJ1-5, the V gene TRBV7-2; weak D call: TRBD1 (5 bases). The germline V gene encodes CDR1 SGHTA and CDR2 FQGNSA. Trimming cost V 1 base and J 6 bases, with 10 bases left between them. The CDR3 has 14 amino acids. Here the CDR3 reads CASSLGGGGQPQHF. The CDR3 DNA reads TGTGCCAGCAGCTTAGGCGGGGGGGGTCAGCCCCAGCATTTT. The entire variable domain, with the rest obtained from reference TRBV7-2 and TRBJ1-5, is as follows: GAGVSQSPSNKVTEKGKDVELRCDPISGHTALYWYRQSLGQGLEFLIYFQGNSAPDKSGLPSDRFSAERTGGSVSTLTIQRTQQEDSAVYLCASSLGGGGQPQHFGDGTRLSIL.

In DNA, the CDR3 is TGTGCCAGTAGTAGGGGGGAGGGACAGCCCCAGCATTTT. As protein: CASSRGEGQPQHF. This chain connects TRBV19 to TRBJ1-5; D may be TRBD1 (5 bases). Trimming pared 4 bases from V and 7 bases from J, leaving 11 bases between. This CDR3 spans 13 amino acids. Per germline, CDR1 LNHDA and CDR2 SQIVND (reference sequence).